The clone carrying this T cell receptor beta chain was recorded a few times. TCRdb itself ran the RACE reads through MiXCR, one entry per CDR3 protein. The profile shows more than 55,000 distinct CDR3 sequences, roughly 10% of them singletons. The entry originates in a study of human T cells and chemical hapten exposure. Study background: Patients, predominantly female, presented with alopecia areata, totalis or universalis.

Trimming shortened V by 4 bases and J by 4 bases, and 21 bases separated the two germline ends. The CDR3 length is 16 residues. Germline V gene data show CDR1 as SGHRS and CDR2 as YFSETQ. Time point here: pre-sensitization, week 0. Indicated treatment: therapeutic diphenylcyclopropenone sensitization with weekly scalp DPC. The study drew its donors from alopecia patients who were 18 to 70 years old and suitable for DPC. The specimen comprised whole blood, sampled in connection with sensitization to the hapten diphenylcyclopropenone (DPC). The chain uses TRBV5-1 and TRBJ2-7; TRBD1 is a possible D gene (6 bases). The origin of this receptor is a man between 35 and 55 years old with alopecia areata. Some clones in this sample may be carry-over from other donors' samples. The CDR3 reads CASSRGTLGPDYEQYF. The CDR3 DNA is TGCGCCAGCAGCCGAGGGACATTAGGTCCAGATTACGAGCAGTACTTC.